Listed here are 11 T cell receptor beta chains from one sample, sequenced in a study of neurological immune-mediated disorders (dated by TCRdb to about 2019). Receptors were amplified or captured by 5' RACE. TCRdb records Illumina HiSeq 2500 as the sequencer. TCRdb took the public reads, trimmed them with fastp at Q25, ran MiXCR for clone calling and kept in-frame beta chains. All rows with the same CDR3 protein become a single entry with the most common DNA and genes. Here the sample has about 17,000 distinct CDR3 sequences; under 3.5% occur a single time. Jointly, the top ten make up about 19% of the sample. Input material: CD8+ T cells from blood. Every receptor here comes from a woman aged 40-49 years in good health.

This clonotype came up many times. The J gene is TRBJ2-7, the V gene TRBV6-6, with a weak D call TRBD2 (5 bases). The germline V and J ends were trimmed by 0 bases and 0 bases, with 12 bases remaining between them. This CDR3 is 16 amino acids long. Germline CDR1 MNHNY, CDR2 SVGAGI (reference sequence). The CDR3 here is CASSYSRTESSYEQYF. The CDR3, as DNA: TGTGCCAGCAGTTACTCCCGGACTGAGAGCTCCTACGAGCAGTACTTC.

This clonotype came up many times. This sequence joins TRBV6-5 and TRBJ2-3; D is possibly TRBD2 (6 bases). The V end lost 6 bases, the J end lost 4 bases, and 20 bases lay between the germline ends. Germline lookup yields CDR1 MNHEY and CDR2 SVGAGI. The CDR3 loop spans 16 amino acids. CDR3 sequence reads: CASSLYGGGASDTQYF. As DNA, the CDR3 is TGTGCCAGCAGCTTGTATGGGGGAGGTGCGTCAGATACGCAGTATTTT.

This clonotype was seen at least ten times. The V and J genes are TRBV6-5 and TRBJ1-1; 8 bases map to TRBD1. From germline, CDR1 is MNHEY and CDR2 SVGAGI. There are 15 residues in the CDR3. The ends lost 5 bases at V and 0 bases at J; junction bases unmatched: 5. The CDR3 DNA follows: TGTGCCAGCAGTATATACAGGGGGATGAACACTGAAGCTTTCTTT. It specifies CASSIYRGMNTEAFF.

This clonotype has a count of ten or more. The DNA of the CDR3 is TGTGCCAGCAGCTCCAAAACTAGCATTCGCAATGAGCAGTTCTTC. Encoded protein: CASSSKTSIRNEQFF. This chain connects TRBV14 to TRBJ2-1; TRBD2 is a possible D gene (6 bases). Germline V gene sequence: CDR1 SGHDN, CDR2 FVKESK. V lost 5 bases and J 6 bases, leaving 17 bases between the germline ends. The CDR3 is 15 amino acids.

This clonotype was counted many times. The DNA of the CDR3 is TGCAGTGCTAGAGACGACCCAGGAGGGGGAATTTATGGCTACACCTTC. It yields the protein CSARDDPGGGIYGYTF. The chain joins TRBV20-1 to TRBJ1-2; maybe TRBD1 (6 bases). V was pared by 0 bases and J by 5 bases, with 19 bases between. Germline values: CDR1 DFQATT, CDR2 SNEGSKA (reference sequence). The CDR3 is 16 residues long.

The gene calls are TRBV28 and TRBJ2-2; D is possibly TRBD2 (5 bases). Between the trimmed V and J ends, which lost 6 bases and 1 base, there was a span of 15 bases. Germline V gene lookup returns CDR1 MDHEN and CDR2 SYDVKM. This CDR3 region has 16 residues. CDR3 in DNA: TGTGCCAGCAGCCAATGGGAGCTCCGGAACACCGGGGAGCTGTTTTTT. Amino acids: CASSQWELRNTGELFF.

The table lists this clonotype with a few counts. The J gene is TRBJ2-1, the V gene TRBV28, with TRBD2 as a possible D gene (6 bases). Between the trimmed V and J ends, which lost 5 bases and 6 bases, there was a span of 14 bases. CDR1 is MDHEN, CDR2 SYDVKM, per germline. The length of the CDR3 is 14 residues. The CDR3 region is CASSLLGGRNEQFF. The CDR3 DNA reads as TGTGCCAGCAGTCTCCTCGGGGGTCGCAATGAGCAGTTCTTC.

This clonotype was detected ten times or more. The chain uses TRBV5-1 and TRBJ2-7, with D unresolved. This CDR3 has 15 amino acids. V lost 6 bases to trimming and J lost 1 base, with 17 bases between them. Looked up from germline, CDR1 is SGHRS and CDR2 is YFSETQ. The CDR3 DNA reads TGCGCCAGCACGGCTTTCGTAGGTTTTTCCTACGAGCAGTACTTC. Translated: CASTAFVGFSYEQYF.

By sample fraction, this clonotype is medium-sized (0.01 to 0.1%). This chain links TRBV20-1 with TRBJ1-1; 8 nucleotides agree with TRBD1. This CDR3 spans 16 amino acids. The V gene's germline CDR1 is DFQATT and CDR2 SNEGSKA (reference sequence). Trimming took 0 bases from V and 3 from J; bases not matched to a gene: 9. In DNA, the CDR3 is TGCAGTGCTAGAGACCAGGGGGCGGGGTGGGACACTGAAGCTTTCTTT. Protein sequence: CSARDQGAGWDTEAFF.

This clonotype was counted many times. The chain carries TRBV11-1 and TRBJ2-1; 9 nucleotides line up with TRBD1. With V trimmed by 1 base and J by 10 bases, 5 bases remained unmatched. The CDR3 loop spans 14 amino acids. CDR1 and CDR2 (germline): SGHAT, FQDESV (reference sequence). CDR3 sequence: CASSLGTGAREQFF. The CDR3 DNA is TGTGCCAGCAGCTTAGGGACAGGGGCTCGGGAGCAGTTCTTC.

In its sample, this clonotype was seen many times. J is TRBJ2-3 and V is TRBV20-1; D is possibly TRBD1 or TRBD2 (6 bases each). Germline V CDR1 and CDR2: DFQATT, SNEGSKA (reference sequence). The CDR3 has 15 residues. V gave up 5 bases and J gave up 1 base, with 16 bases separating them. The CDR3 DNA is TGCAGTGCTGGAGGGGGAGCACCTCGCACAGATACGCAGTATTTT. Translation gives CSAGGGAPRTDTQYF.